Listed below are T cell receptor beta chains from one sample, sequenced in a study of cytomegalovirus exposure and HLA in healthy donors. The data were produced by immunoSEQ multiplex PCR, yet TCRdb's version contains in-frame clones alone and is incomplete. This sample yields roughly 140,000 clones, of which roughly 80% are seen a single time; nearly 5% belongs to the top ten. The sequenced sample was PBMCs. The receptors shown here come from a woman aged 45-60 years in good health and CMV-seronegative. Each CDR3 is given with its conserved first and last residue. A D gene is named only where the DNA matches it firmly.

>TRBJ1-6|TRBV6-1|NA
TGTGCCAGCAGCCGGGGGGGTCAGGGCCTCCACTTT
CASSRGGQGLHF
>TRBJ1-1|TRBV7-9|NA
TGTGCCAGCAGCTTAACTAGGACAGCGAACACTGAAGCTTTCTTT
CASSLTRTANTEAFF
>TRBJ2-3|TRBV7-2|TRBD2
TGTGCCAGCATCCGGGTCGCTAGCGGGGGGGCCACCTCGGATACGCAGTATTTT
CASIRVASGGATSDTQYF
>TRBJ2-5|TRBV6-1|TRBD1
TGTGCCAGCAGTGAAAGGGTTTCCGTGGGGACAGGGGGATCCCAAGAGACCCAGTACTTC
CASSERVSVGTGGSQETQYF
>TRBJ1-5|TRBV5-4|NA
TGTGCCAGCAGCTTGGAGGAGGGGCCCCAGCATTTT
CASSLEEGPQHF
>TRBJ2-7|TRBV28|NA
TGTGCCAGCAGTAGGCCGGGACAAGGCTACGAGCAGTACTTC
CASSRPGQGYEQYF
>TRBJ1-4|TRBV25-1|NA
TGTGCCAGCAGTTCCCAGGAGACAGGACTTAATGAAAAACTGTTTTTT
CASSSQETGLNEKLFF
>TRBJ2-2|TRBV19|TRBD2
TGTGCCAGTAGTATAACTAGCGGGGCGGTCGGGGAGCTGTTTTTT
CASSITSGAVGELFF
>TRBJ1-1|TRBV5-1|NA
TGCGCCAGCAGACCTTGGGAGGGGGGAAACACTGAAGCTTTCTTT
CASRPWEGGNTEAFF
>TRBJ2-5|TRBV7-2|NA
TGTGCCAGCAACCAGGAGGGAGGCCCTCAAGAGACCCAGTACTTC
CASNQEGGPQETQYF
>TRBJ2-3|TRBV5-1|NA
TGCGCCAGCAGCGATACAGGGACAGATACGCAGTATTTT
CASSDTGTDTQYF